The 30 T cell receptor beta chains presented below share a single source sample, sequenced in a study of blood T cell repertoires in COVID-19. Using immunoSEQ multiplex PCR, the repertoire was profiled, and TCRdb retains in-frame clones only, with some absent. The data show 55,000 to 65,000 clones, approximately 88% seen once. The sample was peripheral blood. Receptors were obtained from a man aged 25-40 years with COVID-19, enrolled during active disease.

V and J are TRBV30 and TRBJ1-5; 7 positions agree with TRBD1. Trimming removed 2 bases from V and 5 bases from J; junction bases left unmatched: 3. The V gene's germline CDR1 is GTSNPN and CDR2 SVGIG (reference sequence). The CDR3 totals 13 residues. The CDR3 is CAWSRQGDQPQHF. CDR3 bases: TGTGCCTGGAGTCGGCAGGGGGATCAGCCCCAGCATTTT.

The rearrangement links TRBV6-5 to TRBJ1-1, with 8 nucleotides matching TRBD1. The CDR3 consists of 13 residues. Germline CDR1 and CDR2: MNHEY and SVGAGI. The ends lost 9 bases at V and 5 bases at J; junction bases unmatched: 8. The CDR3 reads CASTPGGSTEAFF. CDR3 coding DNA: TGTGCCAGTACCCCAGGGGGCTCAACTGAAGCTTTCTTT.

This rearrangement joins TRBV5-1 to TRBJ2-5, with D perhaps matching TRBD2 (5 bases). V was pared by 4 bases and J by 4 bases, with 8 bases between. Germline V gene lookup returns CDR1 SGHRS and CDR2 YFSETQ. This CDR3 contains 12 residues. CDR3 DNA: TGCGCCAGCAGCGAACTAGGAGAGACCCAGTACTTC. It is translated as CASSELGETQYF.

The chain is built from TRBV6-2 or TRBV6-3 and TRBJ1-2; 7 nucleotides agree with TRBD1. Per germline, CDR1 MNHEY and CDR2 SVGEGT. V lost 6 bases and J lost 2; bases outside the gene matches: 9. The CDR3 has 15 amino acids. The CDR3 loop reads CASSRSAGQNYGYTF. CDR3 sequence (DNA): TGTGCCAGCAGCCGGAGTGCGGGACAGAACTATGGCTACACCTTC.

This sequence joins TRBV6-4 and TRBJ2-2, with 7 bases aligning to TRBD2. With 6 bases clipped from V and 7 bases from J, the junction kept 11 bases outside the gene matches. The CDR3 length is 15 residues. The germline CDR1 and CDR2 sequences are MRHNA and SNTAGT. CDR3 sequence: CASSVGLEKGGELFF. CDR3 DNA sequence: TGTGCCAGCAGCGTCGGACTAGAGAAGGGCGGGGAGCTGTTTTTT.

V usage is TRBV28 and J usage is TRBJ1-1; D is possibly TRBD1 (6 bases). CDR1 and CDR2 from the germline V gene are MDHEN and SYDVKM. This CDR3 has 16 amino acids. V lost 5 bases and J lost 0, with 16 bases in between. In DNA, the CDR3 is TGTGCCAGCAGTATAGGGGGTCCTGGGCTGAACACTGAAGCTTTCTTT. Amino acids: CASSIGGPGLNTEAFF.

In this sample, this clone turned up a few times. CDR3: CASSFEDYSYNEQFF. The CDR3, as DNA: TGTGCCAGCAGCTTTGAGGACTATTCCTACAATGAGCAGTTCTTC. The rearrangement links TRBV9 to TRBJ2-1; weak D call: TRBD2 (6 bases). Per the germline V gene, CDR1 is SGDLS and CDR2 is YYNGEE. The CDR3 spans 15 residues. Deletions cut 4 bases from V and 1 base from J, with 12 bases between.

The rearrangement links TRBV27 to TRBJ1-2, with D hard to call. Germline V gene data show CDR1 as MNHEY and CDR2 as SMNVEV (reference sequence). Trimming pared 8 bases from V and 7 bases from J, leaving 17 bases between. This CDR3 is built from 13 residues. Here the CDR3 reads CASASHGYGGYTF. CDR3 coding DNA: TGTGCCAGCGCTTCCCACGGGTACGGTGGCTACACCTTC.

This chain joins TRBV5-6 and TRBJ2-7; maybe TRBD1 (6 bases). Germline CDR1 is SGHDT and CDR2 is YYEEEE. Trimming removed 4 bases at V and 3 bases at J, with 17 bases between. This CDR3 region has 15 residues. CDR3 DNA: TGTGCCAGCAGCCAATATAACCGGGACAACTACGAGCAGTACTTC. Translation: CASSQYNRDNYEQYF.

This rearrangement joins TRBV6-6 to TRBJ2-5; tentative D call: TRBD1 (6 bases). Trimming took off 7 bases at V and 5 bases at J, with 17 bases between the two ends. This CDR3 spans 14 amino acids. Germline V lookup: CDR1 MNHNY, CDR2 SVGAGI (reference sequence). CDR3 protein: CASKNSGAPETQYF. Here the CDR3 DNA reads TGTGCCAGCAAAAATTCAGGGGCCCCCGAGACCCAGTACTTC.

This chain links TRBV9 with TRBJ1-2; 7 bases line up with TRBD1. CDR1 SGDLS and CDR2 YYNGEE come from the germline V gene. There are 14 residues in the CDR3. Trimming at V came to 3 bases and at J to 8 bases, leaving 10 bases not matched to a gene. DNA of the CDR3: TGTGCCAGCAGCGAACAGGGGACCCGTGGAGGCTACACCTTC. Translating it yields CASSEQGTRGGYTF.

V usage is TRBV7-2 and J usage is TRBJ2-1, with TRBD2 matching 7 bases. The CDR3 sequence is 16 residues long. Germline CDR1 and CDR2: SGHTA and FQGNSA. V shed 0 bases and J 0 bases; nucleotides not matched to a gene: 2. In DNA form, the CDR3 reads TGTGCCAGCAGCTTAGCGCCGGGGGGCTCCTACAATGAGCAGTTCTTC. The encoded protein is CASSLAPGGSYNEQFF.

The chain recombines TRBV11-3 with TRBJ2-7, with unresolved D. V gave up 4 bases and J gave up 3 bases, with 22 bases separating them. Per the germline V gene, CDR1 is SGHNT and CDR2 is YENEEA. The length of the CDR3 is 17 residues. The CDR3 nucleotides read TGTGCCAGCAGCTACTATTGCCCTGCGAAGATTCGCTACGAGCAGTACTTC. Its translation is CASSYYCPAKIRYEQYF.

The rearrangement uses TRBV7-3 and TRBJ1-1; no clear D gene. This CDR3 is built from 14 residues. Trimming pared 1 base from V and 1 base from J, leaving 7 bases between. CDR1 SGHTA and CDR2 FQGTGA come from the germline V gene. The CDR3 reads CASSLIPGNTEAFF. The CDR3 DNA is TGTGCCAGCAGCTTAATCCCGGGGAACACTGAAGCTTTCTTT.

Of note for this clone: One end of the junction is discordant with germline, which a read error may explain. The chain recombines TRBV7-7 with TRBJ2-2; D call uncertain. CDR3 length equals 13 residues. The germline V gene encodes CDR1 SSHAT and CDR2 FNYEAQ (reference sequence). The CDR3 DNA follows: TGTGCTAGCAGCCCTCCCGGGACCGGGGAGCTGTTTTTT. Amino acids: CASSPPGTGELFF.

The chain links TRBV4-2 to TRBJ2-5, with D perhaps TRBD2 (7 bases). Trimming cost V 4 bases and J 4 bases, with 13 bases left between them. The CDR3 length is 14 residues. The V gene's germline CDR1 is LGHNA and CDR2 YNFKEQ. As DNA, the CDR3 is TGTGCCAGCAGCCCCCGGGGAGGGGGAGAGACCCAGTACTTC. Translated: CASSPRGGGETQYF.

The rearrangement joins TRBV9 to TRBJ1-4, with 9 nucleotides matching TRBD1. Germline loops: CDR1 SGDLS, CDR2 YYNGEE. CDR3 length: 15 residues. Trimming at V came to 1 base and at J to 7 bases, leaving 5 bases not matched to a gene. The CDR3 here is CASSVITGGGEKLFF. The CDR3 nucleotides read TGTGCCAGCAGCGTAATTACAGGGGGCGGTGAAAAACTGTTTTTT.

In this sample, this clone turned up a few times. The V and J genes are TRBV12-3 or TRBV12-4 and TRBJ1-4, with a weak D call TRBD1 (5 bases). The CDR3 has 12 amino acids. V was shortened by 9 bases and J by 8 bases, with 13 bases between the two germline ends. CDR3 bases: TGTGCCAGTAGGGCGGGGGGAGAAAAACTGTTTTTT. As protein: CASRAGGEKLFF.

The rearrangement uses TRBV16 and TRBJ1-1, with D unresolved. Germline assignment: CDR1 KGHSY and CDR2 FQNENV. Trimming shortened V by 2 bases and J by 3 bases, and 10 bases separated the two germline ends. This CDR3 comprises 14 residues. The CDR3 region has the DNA TGTGCCAGCAGCCAAGTAGGTCGGGACACTGAAGCTTTCTTT. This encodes CASSQVGRDTEAFF.

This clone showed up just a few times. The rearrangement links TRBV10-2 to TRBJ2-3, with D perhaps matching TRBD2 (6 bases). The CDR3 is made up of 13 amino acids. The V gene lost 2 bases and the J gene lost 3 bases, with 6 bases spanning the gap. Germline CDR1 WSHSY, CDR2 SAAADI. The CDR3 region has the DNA TGCGCCAGCAGTGAGCGGGAGACAGATACGCAGTATTTT. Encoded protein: CASSERETDTQYF.

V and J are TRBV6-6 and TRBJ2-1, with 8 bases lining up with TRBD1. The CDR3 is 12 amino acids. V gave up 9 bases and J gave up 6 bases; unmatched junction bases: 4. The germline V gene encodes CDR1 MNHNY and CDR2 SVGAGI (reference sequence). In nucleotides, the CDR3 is TGTGCCAGTACGACAGGGGTCAATGAGCAGTTCTTC. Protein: CASTTGVNEQFF.

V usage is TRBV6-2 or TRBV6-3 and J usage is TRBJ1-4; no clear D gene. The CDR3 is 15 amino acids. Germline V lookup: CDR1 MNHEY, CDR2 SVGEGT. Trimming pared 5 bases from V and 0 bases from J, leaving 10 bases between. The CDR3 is CASSGTMTTNEKLFF. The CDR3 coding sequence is TGTGCCAGCAGTGGCACGATGACAACTAATGAAAAACTGTTTTTT.

The CDR3 region is CASSLWTGGVGGYTF. The CDR3 nucleotides are TGTGCCAGCAGTTTATGGACAGGGGGCGTTGGTGGCTACACCTTC. The chain carries TRBV28 and TRBJ1-2, with 10 bases identical to TRBD1. Trimming took 0 bases from V and 7 from J; bases not matched to a gene: 5. CDR1 is MDHEN and CDR2 is SYDVKM in the germline V gene. The CDR3 is 15 amino acids.

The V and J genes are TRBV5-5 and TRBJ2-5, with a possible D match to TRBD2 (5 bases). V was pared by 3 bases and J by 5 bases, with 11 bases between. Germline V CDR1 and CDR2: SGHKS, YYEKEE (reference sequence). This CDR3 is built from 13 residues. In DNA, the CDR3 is TGTGCCAGCAGCTCTCGGTCGGGGGAGACCCAGTACTTC. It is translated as CASSSRSGETQYF.

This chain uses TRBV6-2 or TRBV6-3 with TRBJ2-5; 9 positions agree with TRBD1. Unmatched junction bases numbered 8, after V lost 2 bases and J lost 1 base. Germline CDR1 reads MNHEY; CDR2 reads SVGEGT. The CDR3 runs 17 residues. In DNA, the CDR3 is TGTGCCAGCAGTTACCGGACAGGGGAGGACTCCCAAGAGACCCAGTACTTC. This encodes CASSYRTGEDSQETQYF.

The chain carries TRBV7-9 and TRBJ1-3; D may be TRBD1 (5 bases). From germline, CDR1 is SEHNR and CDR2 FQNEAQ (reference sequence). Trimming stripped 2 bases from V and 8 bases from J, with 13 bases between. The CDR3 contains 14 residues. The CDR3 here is CASSLNAGGDTIYF. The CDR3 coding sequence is TGTGCCAGCAGCTTAAATGCTGGGGGGGACACCATATATTTT.

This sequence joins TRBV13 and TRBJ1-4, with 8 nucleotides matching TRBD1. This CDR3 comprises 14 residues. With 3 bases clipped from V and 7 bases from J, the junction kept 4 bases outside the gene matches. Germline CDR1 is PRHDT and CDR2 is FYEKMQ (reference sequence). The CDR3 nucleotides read TGTGCCAGCAGCTTGCAGGGGGCGCGTGAAAAACTGTTTTTT. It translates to CASSLQGAREKLFF. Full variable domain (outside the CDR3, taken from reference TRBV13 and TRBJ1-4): AAGVIQSPRHLIKEKRETATLKCYPIPRHDTVYWYQQGPGQDPQFLISFYEKMQSDKGSIPDRFSAQQFSDYHSELNMSSLELGDSALYFCASSLQGAREKLFFGSGTQLSVL.

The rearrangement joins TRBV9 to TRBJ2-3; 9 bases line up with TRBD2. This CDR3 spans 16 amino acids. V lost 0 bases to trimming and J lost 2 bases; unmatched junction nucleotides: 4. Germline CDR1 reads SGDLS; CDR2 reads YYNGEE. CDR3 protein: CASSVGLAGLTDTQYF. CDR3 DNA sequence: TGTGCCAGCAGCGTAGGTCTAGCGGGGCTCACAGATACGCAGTATTTT.

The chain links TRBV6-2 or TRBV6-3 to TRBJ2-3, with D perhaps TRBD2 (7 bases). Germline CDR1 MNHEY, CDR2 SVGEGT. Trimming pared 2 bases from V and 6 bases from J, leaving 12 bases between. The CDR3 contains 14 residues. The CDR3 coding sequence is TGTGCCAGCAGTTACGGGGAGGGGGTTGATACGCAGTATTTT. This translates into CASSYGEGVDTQYF.

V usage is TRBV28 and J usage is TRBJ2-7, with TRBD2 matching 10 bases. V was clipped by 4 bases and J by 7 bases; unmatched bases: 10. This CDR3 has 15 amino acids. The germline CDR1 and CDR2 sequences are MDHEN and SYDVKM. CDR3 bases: TGTGCCAGCAGTTCCCCTTCTAGCGGGAGACGGGAGCAGTACTTC. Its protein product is CASSSPSSGRREQYF.